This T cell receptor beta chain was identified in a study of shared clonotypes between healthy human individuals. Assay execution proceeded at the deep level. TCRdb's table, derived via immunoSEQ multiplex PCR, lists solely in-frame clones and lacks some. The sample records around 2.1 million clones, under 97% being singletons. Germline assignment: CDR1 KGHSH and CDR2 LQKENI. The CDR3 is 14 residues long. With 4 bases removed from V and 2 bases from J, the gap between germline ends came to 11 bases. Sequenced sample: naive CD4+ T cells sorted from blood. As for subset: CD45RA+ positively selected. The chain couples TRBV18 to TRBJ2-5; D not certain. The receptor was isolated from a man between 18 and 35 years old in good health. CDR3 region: CASSLAGSQETQYF. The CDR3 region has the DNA TGTGCCAGCTCACTGGCAGGAAGTCAAGAGACCCAGTACTTC.